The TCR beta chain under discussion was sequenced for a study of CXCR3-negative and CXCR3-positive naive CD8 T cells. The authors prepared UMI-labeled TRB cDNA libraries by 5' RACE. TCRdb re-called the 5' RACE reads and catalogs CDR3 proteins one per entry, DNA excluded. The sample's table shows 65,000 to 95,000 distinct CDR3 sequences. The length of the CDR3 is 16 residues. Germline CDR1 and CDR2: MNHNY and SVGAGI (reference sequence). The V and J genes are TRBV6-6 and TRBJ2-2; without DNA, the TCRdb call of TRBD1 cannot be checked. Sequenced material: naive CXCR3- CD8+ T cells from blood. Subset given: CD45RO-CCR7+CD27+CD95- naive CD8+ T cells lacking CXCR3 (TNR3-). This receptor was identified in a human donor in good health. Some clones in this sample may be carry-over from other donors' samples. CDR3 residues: CASSRTGALNTGELFF.